Each of the 17 T cell receptor beta chains below was sequenced from the same sample in a study of blood T cell repertoires in COVID-19 (TCRdb year 2020). The library came from the immunoSEQ multiplex PCR assay. TCRdb took over this immuneACCESS table, retaining in-frame rearrangements with V and J assigned. Such tables are incomplete; in checked studies, under half of the missing clones stem from an unresolved V gene, and the remainder is unexplained. A total of just over 350,000 clones appear in this sample, roughly 87% of them only once. The ten most abundant clones make up 2.5% to 3.5% of the sample. Sequencing input: PBMCs or T cells enriched from blood (not recorded which). All receptors derive from a woman under 40 who had recovered from COVID-19.

V is TRBV28 and J is TRBJ1-3; 9 bases are shared with TRBD1. The V gene's germline CDR1 is MDHEN and CDR2 SYDVKM. V lost 5 bases, J lost 4 bases, and 3 bases stayed unmatched. The CDR3 contains 14 residues. This chain's CDR3 is CASSNRGLGNTIYF. The CDR3 coding sequence is TGTGCCAGCAGTAACAGGGGGCTAGGAAACACCATATATTTT.

This clone was observed a few times. This chain uses TRBV14 with TRBJ1-1, with D perhaps matching TRBD1 (6 bases). Germline V gives CDR1 SGHDN, CDR2 FVKESK. The CDR3 length is 15 residues. V was shortened by 5 bases and J by 7 bases, with 20 bases between the two germline ends. CDR3 sequence reads: CASSSTWGHGIEAFF. CDR3 coding DNA: TGTGCCAGCAGCAGCACGTGGGGGCACGGAATTGAAGCTTTCTTT.

The rearrangement joins TRBV18 to TRBJ2-7, with D tentatively TRBD1 (5 bases). V lost 2 bases to trimming and J lost 3 bases, with 8 bases between them. The CDR3 is 13 residues long. The germline CDR1 and CDR2 sequences are KGHSH and LQKENI. The CDR3 region has the DNA TGTGCCAGCTCACCAGGGGCACGCTACGAGCAGTACTTC. It codes for CASSPGARYEQYF.

The chain couples TRBV19 to TRBJ1-5; D is ambiguous. The CDR3 length is 12 residues. The germline V gene encodes CDR1 LNHDA and CDR2 SQIVND (reference sequence). Trimming stripped 6 bases from V and 6 bases from J, with 9 bases between. CDR3 loop: CASRVGSQPQHF. CDR3 nucleotides: TGTGCCAGTAGGGTTGGGAGTCAGCCCCAGCATTTT.

J is TRBJ2-1 and V is TRBV5-1; 11 positions agree with TRBD2. Losses at the gene ends were 0 bases for V and 8 bases for J; bases not matched to a gene: 13. This CDR3 region has 18 residues. The V gene's germline CDR1 is SGHRS and CDR2 YFSETQ. The CDR3 loop reads CASSLGGRPSGRRHEQFF. CDR3 bases: TGCGCCAGCAGCTTGGGAGGGAGGCCTAGCGGGAGGCGGCATGAGCAGTTCTTC.

This chain uses TRBV19 with TRBJ2-7; perhaps TRBD2 as D (6 bases). The CDR3 sequence is 14 residues long. From germline, CDR1 is LNHDA and CDR2 SQIVND (reference sequence). The V end was cut by 3 bases, the J end by 5 bases, with 14 bases between. The CDR3 is CASSMYGSDDEQYF. As DNA, the CDR3 is TGTGCCAGTAGTATGTACGGGAGTGACGACGAGCAGTACTTC.

This chain links TRBV11-2 with TRBJ2-1; the match to TRBD2 covers 8 bases. The CDR3 length is 16 residues. J gave up 5 bases and V 2 bases, and 8 bases lay outside the gene matches. Germline V gives CDR1 SGHAT, CDR2 FQNNGV. CDR3 in amino acids: CASSLLSSGLNNEQFF. The CDR3 DNA is TGTGCCAGCAGCTTATTATCTAGCGGGCTAAACAATGAGCAGTTCTTC. The entire variable domain, with the rest obtained from reference TRBV11-2 and TRBJ2-1, is as follows: EAGVAQSPRYKIIEKRQSVAFWCNPISGHATLYWYQQILGQGPKLLIQFQNNGVVDDSQLPKDRFSAERLKGVDSTLKIQPAKLEDSAVYLCASSLLSSGLNNEQFFGPGTRLTVL.

The chain recombines TRBV21-1 with TRBJ1-1; TRBD1, the table's D call, lacks a check against the DNA. TRBV21-1 is a documented pseudogene. The CDR3 sequence is 14 residues long. CDR3 sequence reads: CASTWTGWNTEAFF. The CDR3 region has the DNA TGTGCCAGCACCTGGACAGGGTGGAACACTGAAGCTTTCTTT.

The V call is TRBV2, the J call TRBJ2-1; perhaps TRBD2 as D (6 bases). The V gene lost 7 bases and the J gene lost 2 bases, with 15 bases spanning the gap. CDR3 size: 15 residues. The germline CDR1 and CDR2 sequences are SNHLY and FYNNEI. CDR3: CASKPGSMTYNEQFF. CDR3 sequence (DNA): TGTGCCAGCAAGCCCGGGAGCATGACCTACAATGAGCAGTTCTTC.

The chain carries TRBV27 and TRBJ2-3; 10 nucleotides match TRBD1. This CDR3 contains 19 residues. From germline, CDR1 is MNHEY and CDR2 SMNVEV (reference sequence). Losses at the gene ends were 4 bases for V and 2 bases for J; bases not matched to a gene: 15. CDR3 loop: CASSSLTRTGTGDTDTQYF. As DNA, the CDR3 is TGTGCCAGCAGTTCACTAACTCGAACCGGGACAGGGGACACAGATACGCAGTATTTT.

The rearrangement links TRBV18 to TRBJ1-6; D call uncertain. Germline V gene data show CDR1 as KGHSH and CDR2 as LQKENI. CDR3 length equals 16 residues. V lost 3 bases, J lost 5 bases, and 14 bases lay in between. DNA of the CDR3: TGTGCCAGCTCACCGGTCGGGAATTACGATAATTCACCCCTCCACTTT. Translated, it gives CASSPVGNYDNSPLHF. Full variable domain (missing parts from reference TRBV18 and TRBJ1-6): NAGVMQNPRHLVRRRGQEARLRCSPMKGHSHVYWYRQLPEEGLKFMVYLQKENIIDESGMPKERFSAEFPKEGPSILRIQQVVRGDSAAYFCASSPVGNYDNSPLHFGNGTRLTVT.

The chain uses TRBV4-1 and TRBJ2-2, with 11 bases identical to TRBD2. The germline gives CDR1 MGHRA, CDR2 YSYEKL. Unmatched junction bases numbered 11, after V lost 4 bases and J lost 4 bases. The CDR3 runs 18 residues. The CDR3 region is CASSLEPTSGSGTGELFF. The CDR3 coding sequence is TGCGCCAGCAGCCTAGAACCCACTAGCGGGAGCGGCACCGGGGAGCTGTTTTTT.

The V call is TRBV6-5, the J call TRBJ1-1; TRBD1 is a possible D gene (6 bases). Germline CDR1 and CDR2: MNHEY and SVGAGI. Trimming took off 5 bases at V and 4 bases at J, with 14 bases between the two ends. This CDR3 has 14 amino acids. CDR3 DNA sequence: TGTGCCAGCAGTCCCGGGACATTTCCCACTGAAGCTTTCTTT. It encodes CASSPGTFPTEAFF.

The V and J genes are TRBV28 and TRBJ2-7, with D uncertain. The CDR3 is 13 amino acids. CDR1 and CDR2 (germline): MDHEN, SYDVKM. Trimming took 4 bases from V and 0 from J, leaving 7 bases between them. The DNA of the CDR3 is TGTGCCAGCAGTTACCAGTACTCCTACGAGCAGTACTTC. It specifies CASSYQYSYEQYF.

This chain uses TRBV18 with TRBJ2-3, with D possibly TRBD2 on 6 matching bases. Per the germline V gene, CDR1 is KGHSH and CDR2 is LQKENI. The CDR3 spans 16 residues. Trimming removed 0 bases from V and 3 bases from J, with 13 bases in between. The CDR3 nucleotides are TGTGCCAGCTCACCACCTTCGCGGGGCGAAACAGATACGCAGTATTTT. This sequence encodes CASSPPSRGETDTQYF.

The CDR3 sequence is CASSPTRQGKVYNEQFF. CDR3 in DNA: TGTGCCAGCAGCCCGACCCGACAGGGTAAGGTATACAATGAGCAGTTCTTC. The rearrangement joins TRBV6-2 or TRBV6-3 to TRBJ2-1, with 7 nucleotides matching TRBD1. The V gene end was trimmed by 6 bases and the J gene end by 4 bases; junction bases not matched to a gene: 15. This CDR3 is 17 amino acids long. Germline V gives CDR1 MNHEY, CDR2 SVGEGT.

The chain combines TRBV5-5 with TRBJ1-2, with D maybe TRBD1 (5 bases). This CDR3 is built from 15 residues. Trimming removed 2 bases at V and 4 bases at J, with 15 bases between. CDR1 and CDR2 from the germline V gene are SGHKS and YYEKEE (reference sequence). CDR3 nucleotides: TGTGCCAGCAGCTTTTCTGGGGCCTCCCCCTATGGCTACACCTTC. Translated, it gives CASSFSGASPYGYTF.